The rows below give T cell receptor beta chains drawn from one sample of a study of low-dose radiotherapy and immunotherapy resistance in tumors. TCRdb processed the reads anew with MiXCR; each CDR3 protein has one entry. The sample lists approximately 91,000 distinct CDR3 sequences; more than 20% were seen once. Sequences were derived from PBMCs, sampled after low-dose radiotherapy plus immunotherapy. These receptors were taken from a female donor with ovarian cancer. The CDR3 runs from the conserved cysteine through the conserved F or W. Fields, in order: D gene, J gene, clone size, CDR3 length, V gene, CDR3 protein, CDR3 DNA. D genes are given only for firm matches. Clone size is given for some rows only: seen once, a few or many times, or a class if the clone is expanded.

d_call: .; j_call: TRBJ2-5; clone_size: many; cdr3_length: 14; v_call: TRBV12-3/TRBV12-4; cdr3_aa: CASGTGLRGETQYF; cdr3_nt: TGTGCCAGCGGAACGGGACTGCGGGGCGAGACCCAGTACTTC
d_call: .; j_call: TRBJ1-3; clone_size: many; cdr3_length: 16; v_call: TRBV12-3/TRBV12-4; cdr3_aa: CASSFGGAVTGNTIYF; cdr3_nt: TGTGCCAGCAGTTTCGGGGGGGCTGTAACTGGAAACACCATATATTTT
d_call: TRBD1; j_call: TRBJ1-2; clone_size: .; cdr3_length: 13; v_call: TRBV7-2; cdr3_aa: CASSLAGGDGYTF; cdr3_nt: TGTGCCAGCAGCTTAGCAGGGGGCGATGGCTACACCTTC
d_call: TRBD2; j_call: TRBJ2-1; clone_size: many; cdr3_length: 13; v_call: TRBV29-1; cdr3_aa: CSTSGRGYNEQFF; cdr3_nt: TGCAGCACCAGCGGGAGGGGCTACAATGAGCAGTTCTTC
d_call: .; j_call: TRBJ1-4; clone_size: many; cdr3_length: 14; v_call: TRBV7-9; cdr3_aa: CASSRAAGRGKLFF; cdr3_nt: TGTGCCAGCAGCCGTGCCGCGGGAAGGGGAAAACTGTTTTTT
d_call: TRBD2; j_call: TRBJ2-1; clone_size: .; cdr3_length: 15; v_call: TRBV27; cdr3_aa: CASSARTSGSYEQFF; cdr3_nt: TGTGCCAGCAGTGCCCGGACTAGCGGGAGTTATGAGCAGTTCTTC
d_call: TRBD1; j_call: TRBJ2-3; clone_size: few; cdr3_length: 16; v_call: TRBV30; cdr3_aa: CAWSKGARASTDTQYF; cdr3_nt: TGTGCCTGGAGTAAGGGGGCAAGGGCTAGCACAGATACGCAGTATTTT
d_call: TRBD2; j_call: TRBJ2-1; clone_size: many; cdr3_length: 16; v_call: TRBV12-3/TRBV12-4; cdr3_aa: CASSKTSGRLYNEQFF; cdr3_nt: TGTGCCAGCAGTAAGACTAGCGGGCGCCTGTACAATGAGCAGTTCTTC
d_call: TRBD2; j_call: TRBJ2-5; clone_size: many; cdr3_length: 15; v_call: TRBV3-1; cdr3_aa: CASSRDLTSRETQYF; cdr3_nt: TGTGCCAGCAGCCGGGATTTGACTAGCCGAGAGACCCAGTACTTC
d_call: TRBD2; j_call: TRBJ2-2; clone_size: .; cdr3_length: 20; v_call: TRBV7-8; cdr3_aa: CASSELTGNGLAHITGELFF; cdr3_nt: TGTGCCAGCAGCGAGCTAACGGGAAATGGACTAGCGCACATCACCGGGGAGCTGTTTTTT
d_call: TRBD2; j_call: TRBJ2-3; clone_size: few; cdr3_length: 15; v_call: TRBV27; cdr3_aa: CASSAGLASTDTQYF; cdr3_nt: TGTGCCAGCAGTGCGGGACTAGCAAGCACAGATACGCAGTATTTT
d_call: .; j_call: TRBJ1-5; clone_size: many; cdr3_length: 15; v_call: TRBV20-1; cdr3_aa: CSARAIGNSNQPQHF; cdr3_nt: TGCAGTGCTAGAGCTATAGGGAATAGCAATCAGCCCCAGCATTTT
d_call: .; j_call: TRBJ2-7; clone_size: .; cdr3_length: 16; v_call: TRBV12-1; cdr3_aa: CASSLVISGTGGEQYF; cdr3_nt: TGTGCCAGCAGTTTGGTCATTTCCGGGACAGGGGGTGAGCAGTACTTC
d_call: .; j_call: TRBJ1-1; clone_size: many; cdr3_length: 14; v_call: TRBV30; cdr3_aa: CAWRQGGPNTEAFF; cdr3_nt: TGTGCCTGGAGGCAAGGAGGACCGAACACTGAAGCTTTCTTT
d_call: .; j_call: TRBJ2-1; clone_size: many; cdr3_length: 16; v_call: TRBV3-1; cdr3_aa: CASSQDGTATYNEQFF; cdr3_nt: TGTGCCAGCAGCCAAGACGGGACCGCCACCTACAATGAGCAGTTCTTC
d_call: .; j_call: TRBJ2-5; clone_size: many; cdr3_length: 14; v_call: TRBV20-1; cdr3_aa: CSAIAGTVGETQYF; cdr3_nt: TGCAGTGCTATAGCCGGGACCGTGGGAGAGACCCAGTACTTC
d_call: .; j_call: TRBJ2-7; clone_size: once; cdr3_length: 16; v_call: TRBV24-1; cdr3_aa: CATSDSSAASSYEQYF; cdr3_nt: TGTGCCACCAGTGATTCCTCGGCTGCAAGCTCCTACGAGCAGTACTTC
d_call: .; j_call: TRBJ1-1; clone_size: many; cdr3_length: 14; v_call: TRBV14; cdr3_aa: CASSQVFGAQRAFF; cdr3_nt: TGTGCCAGCAGCCAGGTTTTCGGGGCACAACGAGCTTTCTTT
d_call: .; j_call: TRBJ1-5; clone_size: .; cdr3_length: 15; v_call: TRBV6-6; cdr3_aa: CASRREGMSNQPQHF; cdr3_nt: TGTGCCAGCAGGAGGGAGGGGATGAGCAATCAGCCCCAGCATTTT
d_call: TRBD1; j_call: TRBJ2-1; clone_size: .; cdr3_length: 14; v_call: TRBV6-1; cdr3_aa: CASSKQGVLYEQFF; cdr3_nt: TGTGCCAGCAGTAAACAGGGGGTTCTGTATGAGCAGTTCTTC